Shown below are 7 T cell receptor beta chains from a single sample sequenced in a study of blood T cell repertoires in COVID-19. Profiled with immunoSEQ multiplex PCR; TCRdb holds only in-frame clones, not every one. The table has roughly 480,000 clones, 89% seen once; the top ten hold about 1%. Specimen: peripheral blood. Receptors originate from a man aged 18 to 29 with COVID-19, enrolled during active disease.

The rearrangement links TRBV19 to TRBJ2-3; TRBD2 matches at 9 bases. Losses at the gene ends were 4 bases for V and 6 bases for J; bases not matched to a gene: 14. The CDR3 extends over 17 amino acids. CDR1 and CDR2 from the germline V gene are LNHDA and SQIVND (reference sequence). CDR3 coding DNA: TGTGCCAGTAGTACCGGTCTGGGAGCGGGAGGTTTGGATACGCAGTATTTT. It specifies CASSTGLGAGGLDTQYF. The full variable domain, with the rest looked up from reference TRBV19 and TRBJ2-3, is DGGITQSPKYLFRKEGQNVTLSCEQNLNHDAMYWYRQDPGQGLRLIYYSQIVNDFQKGDIAEGYSVSREKKESFPLTVTSAQKNPTAFYLCASSTGLGAGGLDTQYFGPGTRLTVL.

The rearrangement links TRBV5-4 to TRBJ1-1, with 8 nucleotides matching TRBD1. Germline values: CDR1 SGHNT, CDR2 YYREEE (reference sequence). The trim removed 4 bases at V and 3 bases at J, leaving 5 bases unmatched. The CDR3 runs 14 residues. The CDR3 reads CASSGLGQDTEAFF. CDR3 nucleotide sequence: TGTGCCAGCAGCGGCTTGGGACAGGACACTGAAGCTTTCTTT. The whole variable domain, remainder taken from reference TRBV5-4 and TRBJ1-1, is ETGVTQSPTHLIKTRGQQVTLRCSSQSGHNTVSWYQQALGQGPQFIFQYYREEENGRGNFPPRFSGLQFPNYSSELNVNALELDDSALYLCASSGLGQDTEAFFGQGTRLTVV.

This chain joins TRBV27 and TRBJ2-7, with 9 bases matching TRBD1. Per germline, CDR1 MNHEY and CDR2 SMNVEV (reference sequence). The CDR3 spans 14 residues. Germline trimming cut 5 bases from V and 2 bases from J; bases unmatched to any gene: 4. The DNA of the CDR3 is TGTGCCAGCAGTATGAGACAGGGGGCCTACGAGCAGTACTTC. Translating gives CASSMRQGAYEQYF.

The V call is TRBV28, the J call TRBJ1-1, with D unclear. This CDR3 comprises 15 residues. Germline-derived CDR1 and CDR2 are MDHEN and SYDVKM. Trimming stripped 4 bases from V and 1 base from J, with 13 bases between. CDR3 region: CASSSPRGSNTEAFF. Here the CDR3 DNA reads TGTGCCAGCAGTTCCCCCCGGGGTTCGAACACTGAAGCTTTCTTT. Together with reference TRBV28 and TRBJ1-1, the CDR3 gives the full variable domain: DVKVTQSSRYLVKRTGEKVFLECVQDMDHENMFWYRQDPGLGLRLIYFSYDVKMKEKGDIPEGYSVSREKKERFSLILESASTNQTSMYLCASSSPRGSNTEAFFGQGTRLTVV.

V usage is TRBV18 and J usage is TRBJ2-1; possible D gene TRBD2, 6 bases. The CDR3 is 14 residues long. CDR1 is KGHSH, CDR2 LQKENI, per germline. The V gene lost 0 bases and the J gene lost 9 bases, with 12 bases spanning the gap. The CDR3 spells CASSPPPQAGEQFF. The CDR3 DNA sequence: TGTGCCAGCTCACCACCCCCTCAAGCGGGTGAGCAGTTCTTC.

The gene calls are TRBV13 and TRBJ2-3; TRBD2 might be the D (6 bases). V lost 4 bases and J 5 bases, leaving 10 bases between the germline ends. CDR1 is PRHDT and CDR2 is FYEKMQ in the germline V gene (reference sequence). The CDR3 is 13 amino acids. As DNA, the CDR3 is TGTGCCAGCAGCTCCCGGGGAGGAGATACGCAGTATTTT. As protein: CASSSRGGDTQYF.

J is TRBJ2-7 and V is TRBV2; the D is unclear. Germline V gives CDR1 SNHLY, CDR2 FYNNEI. Trimming removed 3 bases from V and 2 bases from J, with 11 bases in between. The CDR3 covers 14 residues. For the CDR3, the DNA is TGTGCCAGCAGTGATTTGATGGGCCCCTACGAGCAGTACTTC. Residues: CASSDLMGPYEQYF.